This T cell receptor (beta chain) emerged from a study of T cell responses to AZD1222 COVID-19 vaccine. J gave up 5 bases and V 5 bases, and 8 bases lay outside the gene matches. The CDR3 covers 14 residues. Germline V lookup: CDR1 MDHEN, CDR2 SYDVKM. Concerning this clone itself: Its specificity is unknown.

General study findings and limits: Most donors were white British, females outnumbered males, and clonal diversity was possibly underestimated. With dominance at 160-218 and 743-854, vaccine-associated CD4 TCRs spanned spike.

The protocol was immunoSEQ multiplex PCR, while the TCRdb copy is restricted to in-frame clones and leaves out a portion. The data hold around 84,000 clones, with 75% to 90% observed a single time. The chain employs TRBV28 and TRBJ2-5; 7 bases agree with TRBD1. Sequences were derived from peripheral blood, sampled on day 0 of AZD1222 vaccination. This receptor was obtained from an adult in good health. The CDR3 region has the DNA TGTGCCAGCAGTCAGGGACAGCGACGGGAGACCCAGTACTTC. Translation: CASSQGQRRETQYF.